Reported below is one TCR beta chain. No antigen is known for it. All donors participated as healthy donors of bone marrow. J was trimmed by 7 bases and V by 5 bases; bases with no gene match: 9. The CDR3 consists of 15 residues. From germline, CDR1 is SEHNR and CDR2 FQNEAQ (reference sequence). The record originates from a study of cytomegalovirus exposure and HLA in healthy donors. Points from the study as a whole: Confirmation was obtained in vitro that a few CMV-associated chains are specific for CMV antigens. Judged likely to be a sequencing artifact was a cluster of highly shared sequence variants.

The PCR contained 60 Vbeta and 13 Jbeta primers. TCRdb's table, derived via immunoSEQ multiplex PCR, lists solely in-frame clones and lacks some. The repertoire holds some 180,000 clones, with 60% to 85% as singletons. The V call is TRBV7-9, the J call TRBJ2-3; 10 bases match TRBD1. Sequenced input: PBMCs. The source of this sequence is a man in his late teens or twenties in good health and CMV-seronegative. CDR3 sequence (DNA): TGTGCCAGCAGCCACCGGGACAGGGGAGGGAATACGCAGTATTTT. Translating it yields CASSHRDRGGNTQYF. The entire variable domain, with the rest obtained from reference TRBV7-9 and TRBJ2-3, is as follows: DTGVSQNPRHKITKRGQNVTFRCDPISEHNRLYWYRQTLGQGPEFLTYFQNEAQLEKSRLLSDRFSAERPKGSFSTLEIQRTEQGDSAMYLCASSHRDRGGNTQYFGPGTRLTVL.